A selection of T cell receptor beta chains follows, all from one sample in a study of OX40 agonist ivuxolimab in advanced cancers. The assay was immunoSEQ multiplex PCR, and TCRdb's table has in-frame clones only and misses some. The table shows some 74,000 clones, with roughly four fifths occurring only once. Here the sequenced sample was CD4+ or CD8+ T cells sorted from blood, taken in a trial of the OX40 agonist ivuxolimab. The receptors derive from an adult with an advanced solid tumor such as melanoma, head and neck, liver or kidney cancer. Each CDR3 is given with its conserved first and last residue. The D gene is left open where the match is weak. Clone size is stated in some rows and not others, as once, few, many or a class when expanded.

CDR3 protein: CASSVGNTDTQYF; CDR3 DNA: TGTGCCAGCTCAGTAGGGAACACAGATACGCAGTATTTT; clone size: NA; J gene: TRBJ2-3; V gene: TRBV18; D gene: NA
CDR3 protein: CASSKEGTGLNFNYYEQYF; CDR3 DNA: TGTGCCAGCAGCAAAGAGGGGACAGGGTTGAACTTTAACTACTACGAGCAGTACTTC; clone size: NA; J gene: TRBJ2-7; V gene: TRBV21-1; D gene: NA
CDR3 protein: CASSDPFLWGEGTDTQYF; CDR3 DNA: TGTGCCAGCAGCGACCCGTTTCTATGGGGCGAGGGCACAGATACGCAGTATTTT; clone size: NA; J gene: TRBJ2-3; V gene: TRBV7-9; D gene: NA
CDR3 protein: CASSPPSGREEQYF; CDR3 DNA: TGTGCCAGCTCACCACCTAGCGGGAGAGAGGAGCAGTACTTC; clone size: NA; J gene: TRBJ2-5; V gene: TRBV18; D gene: TRBD2
CDR3 protein: CASSRTLTGAKNIQYF; CDR3 DNA: TGTGCCAGCAGTCGGACCCTAACGGGGGCCAAAAACATTCAGTACTTC; clone size: NA; J gene: TRBJ2-4; V gene: TRBV28; D gene: NA
CDR3 protein: CAGSLARETQYF; CDR3 DNA: TGTGCCGGCAGTTTGGCGAGAGAGACCCAGTACTTC; clone size: NA; J gene: TRBJ2-5; V gene: TRBV27; D gene: NA
CDR3 protein: CASSIGGGGSNQPQHF; CDR3 DNA: TGTGCCAGTAGTATTGGGGGGGGAGGTAGCAATCAGCCCCAGCATTTT; clone size: NA; J gene: TRBJ1-5; V gene: TRBV19; D gene: NA
CDR3 protein: CASSLQGLPDTQYF; CDR3 DNA: TGTGCCAGCAGCTTGCAGGGACTACCAGATACGCAGTATTTT; clone size: few; J gene: TRBJ2-3; V gene: TRBV5-6; D gene: TRBD2
CDR3 protein: CASSPLLEDEQFF; CDR3 DNA: TGTGCCAGCTCACCACTCCTGGAGGATGAGCAGTTCTTC; clone size: once; J gene: TRBJ2-1; V gene: TRBV18; D gene: NA
CDR3 protein: CASSQSNRVSSYEQYF; CDR3 DNA: TGCGCCAGCAGTCAGTCCAACAGGGTGAGCTCCTACGAGCAGTACTTC; clone size: NA; J gene: TRBJ2-7; V gene: TRBV23-1; D gene: NA
CDR3 protein: CASMRQGIREQYF; CDR3 DNA: TGTGCCAGCATGCGACAGGGGATAAGGGAGCAGTACTTC; clone size: NA; J gene: TRBJ2-7; V gene: TRBV6-1; D gene: TRBD1
CDR3 protein: CASSSNTGAGVNTEAFF; CDR3 DNA: TGTGCCAGCAGCTCGAACACAGGGGCGGGGGTGAACACTGAAGCTTTCTTT; clone size: once; J gene: TRBJ1-1; V gene: TRBV5-6; D gene: TRBD1
CDR3 protein: CASSSGQGTQHF; CDR3 DNA: TGTGCCAGCAGTTCGGGACAGGGGACCCAGCATTTT; clone size: NA; J gene: TRBJ1-5; V gene: TRBV28; D gene: TRBD1
CDR3 protein: CASSYLGGTPHF; CDR3 DNA: TGTGCCAGCAGTTATCTCGGCGGGACACCCCACTTT; clone size: NA; J gene: TRBJ1-6; V gene: TRBV6-5; D gene: NA
CDR3 protein: CASSLVDTQYF; CDR3 DNA: TGTGCCAGCAGCTTGGTTGATACGCAGTATTTT; clone size: NA; J gene: TRBJ2-3; V gene: TRBV7-9; D gene: NA
CDR3 protein: CASSGHLWDAEQFF; CDR3 DNA: TGTGCCAGCAGTGGCCATCTCTGGGATGCTGAGCAGTTCTTC; clone size: few; J gene: TRBJ2-1; V gene: TRBV6-1; D gene: NA
CDR3 protein: CASSEGAARYGANVLTF; CDR3 DNA: TGTGCCAGCAGTGAAGGGGCAGCTCGTTATGGGGCCAACGTCCTGACTTTC; clone size: NA; J gene: TRBJ2-6; V gene: TRBV2; D gene: NA
CDR3 protein: CASSGAAADTQYF; CDR3 DNA: TGTGCCAGTAGCGGGGCCGCCGCAGATACGCAGTATTTT; clone size: NA; J gene: TRBJ2-3; V gene: TRBV6-6; D gene: TRBD2
CDR3 protein: CASIDSYHSPGNYGYTF; CDR3 DNA: TGTGCCAGCATCGACAGTTATCACTCACCGGGGAACTATGGCTACACCTTC; clone size: NA; J gene: TRBJ1-2; V gene: TRBV28; D gene: NA
CDR3 protein: CASSPGLAETQYF; CDR3 DNA: TGTGCCAGCAGCCCAGGACTAGCCGAGACCCAGTACTTC; clone size: NA; J gene: TRBJ2-5; V gene: TRBV5-5; D gene: TRBD2
CDR3 protein: CASSPNSGNTIYF; CDR3 DNA: TGTGCCAGCAGCCCTAATTCTGGAAACACCATATATTTT; clone size: NA; J gene: TRBJ1-3; V gene: TRBV6-1; D gene: NA
CDR3 protein: CATSRDAGSGETQYF; CDR3 DNA: TGTGCCACCAGCAGAGATGCCGGGAGCGGGGAGACCCAGTACTTC; clone size: few; J gene: TRBJ2-5; V gene: TRBV15; D gene: NA